The 11 T cell receptor beta chains presented below share a single source sample, sequenced in a study of T cell changes during pregnancy in multiple sclerosis. Sequenced by immunoSEQ multiplex PCR; TCRdb stores in-frame clones only, minus some. The sample shows 85,000 to 100,000 clones, around 92% of them seen only once. This specimen consisted of peripheral blood, obtained in the first trimester of pregnancy. The source is a female donor with multiple sclerosis, enrolled in a pregnancy study.

The chain carries TRBV5-4 and TRBJ2-1; D is unresolved. Germline lookup yields CDR1 SGHNT and CDR2 YYREEE (reference sequence). V shed 6 bases and J shed 8 bases, with 18 bases lying between them. This CDR3 contains 14 residues. The CDR3 reads CASNDPFHRDEQFF. CDR3 DNA: TGTGCCAGCAACGATCCTTTTCACCGGGATGAGCAGTTCTTC.

This rearrangement joins TRBV4-1 to TRBJ2-2; D unclear. Germline values: CDR1 MGHRA, CDR2 YSYEKL. V was trimmed by 0 bases and J by 6 bases, leaving 5 bases between them. This CDR3 region has 13 residues. DNA for the CDR3: TGCGCCAGCAGCCAAGATCCCGCCGGGGAGCTGTTTTTT. This gives the protein CASSQDPAGELFF.

This chain connects TRBV27 to TRBJ2-4; D perhaps matches TRBD2 (7 bases). This CDR3 spans 18 amino acids. The germline CDR1 and CDR2 sequences are MNHEY and SMNVEV (reference sequence). V was trimmed by 9 bases and J by 0 bases, leaving 24 bases between them. The CDR3 loop reads CASMPSIGGRLAKNIQYF. In DNA form, the CDR3 reads TGTGCCAGTATGCCGTCGATCGGGGGGCGGCTAGCCAAAAACATTCAGTACTTC.

The rearrangement uses TRBV5-4 and TRBJ2-2; D not resolved. The CDR3 is made up of 15 amino acids. Germline lookup yields CDR1 SGHNT and CDR2 YYREEE (reference sequence). Trimming took off 0 bases at V and 6 bases at J, with 12 bases between the two ends. The CDR3 region has the DNA TGTGCCAGCAGCTTGGATAGCAAGGTGTCCGGGGAGCTGTTTTTT. It specifies CASSLDSKVSGELFF.

The chain employs TRBV5-1 and TRBJ2-7; 7 bases agree with TRBD1. This CDR3 has 17 residues. The J segment lost 2 bases and the V segment lost 1 base, leaving 12 bases of the junction unmatched. CDR1 and CDR2 (germline): SGHRS, YFSETQ. The CDR3 spells CASSLTARTGATYEQYF. The DNA for the CDR3 is TGCGCCAGCAGCTTGACAGCCCGAACAGGGGCCACCTACGAGCAGTACTTC. The whole variable domain, filled in from reference TRBV5-1 and TRBJ2-7, reads KAGVTQTPRYLIKTRGQQVTLSCSPISGHRSVSWYQQTPGQGLQFLFEYFSETQRNKGNFPGRFSGRQFSNSRSEMNVSTLELGDSALYLCASSLTARTGATYEQYFGPGTRLTVT.

The count of this clone is one. This chain links TRBV11-2 with TRBJ2-7; 9 positions agree with TRBD1. Germline V gene data show CDR1 as SGHAT and CDR2 as FQNNGV. V dropped 6 bases and J dropped 6; count of bases not matched to a gene: 12. This CDR3 is built from 15 residues. DNA of the CDR3: TGTGCCAGCAGAACCCCCGGGACAGGGAACCTCGAGCAGTACTTC. Translation: CASRTPGTGNLEQYF.

V usage is TRBV28 and J usage is TRBJ1-4; D is possibly TRBD1 (6 bases). CDR1 and CDR2 (germline): MDHEN, SYDVKM. This CDR3 contains 15 residues. V was shortened by 5 bases and J by 5 bases, with 15 bases between the two germline ends. The CDR3 DNA is TGTGCCAGCAGTGACCCCCAGGGGCGCAATGAAAAACTGTTTTTT. Its protein is CASSDPQGRNEKLFF.

The J gene is TRBJ2-7, the V gene TRBV21-1; the table's D call of TRBD2 was not tested on the DNA. TRBV21-1 is annotated as a pseudogene. The CDR3 runs 18 residues. CDR3 in DNA: TGTGCCAGCAGCAAAGCAGGCCTAGCGGGAGGAAGCTCCTACGAGCAGTACTTC. This translates into CASSKAGLAGGSSYEQYF.

V is TRBV28 and J is TRBJ1-1; TRBD1 agrees at 7 bases. The CDR3 extends over 14 amino acids. Per germline, CDR1 MDHEN and CDR2 SYDVKM. Germline trimming cut 6 bases from V and 1 base from J; bases unmatched to any gene: 5. CDR3 region: CASSWRGRNTEAFF. The CDR3 nucleotides read TGTGCCAGCAGCTGGAGGGGGCGGAACACTGAAGCTTTCTTT.

The chain joins TRBV2 to TRBJ1-2, with D unclear. Germline V CDR1 and CDR2: SNHLY, FYNNEI. V lost 7 bases to trimming and J lost 7 bases, with 10 bases between them. This CDR3 has 11 residues. DNA for the CDR3: TGTGCCAGCACCTTTAATTTTGGCTACACCTTC. Amino acids: CASTFNFGYTF.

This sequence joins TRBV19 and TRBJ2-1; no clear D. CDR1 is LNHDA, CDR2 SQIVND, per germline (reference sequence). The ends were cut back, 3 bases at V and 2 bases at J, with 14 bases in the middle. The CDR3 length is 16 residues. CDR3 sequence (DNA): TGTGCCAGTAGTATTTTAACGCCACAGACCTACAATGAGCAGTTCTTC. It is translated as CASSILTPQTYNEQFF.